Sequencing of this TCR beta chain was carried out in a study of blood T cell repertoires in COVID-19. Study summary: The origin of the acute and convalescent COVID-19 samples was the United States, Italy and Spain.

Per the germline V gene, CDR1 is SGHAT and CDR2 is FQNNGV. Trimming pared 5 bases from V and 1 base from J, leaving 12 bases between. The length of the CDR3 is 15 residues. Sequenced by immunoSEQ multiplex PCR; TCRdb stores in-frame clones only, minus some. The data contain a few hundred thousand clones, around 80% of them singletons. Participants were aged roughly 18 to 100 years from about two dozen US areas. The study assigned cohorts using participant-reported clinical history. The chain combines TRBV11-2 with TRBJ2-1; perhaps TRBD1 as D (6 bases). The sequenced sample was PBMCs or T cells enriched from blood (not recorded which). This TCR came from a woman between 40 and 55 years old with acute COVID-19. The CDR3 region has the DNA TGTGCCAGCAGCCGTGAACAGGGTTCCTACAATGAGCAGTTCTTC. This sequence encodes CASSREQGSYNEQFF. Full variable domain (remainder filled in from reference TRBV11-2 and TRBJ2-1): EAGVAQSPRYKIIEKRQSVAFWCNPISGHATLYWYQQILGQGPKLLIQFQNNGVVDDSQLPKDRFSAERLKGVDSTLKIQPAKLEDSAVYLCASSREQGSYNEQFFGPGTRLTVL.